This T cell receptor (beta chain) was profiled in a study of cytomegalovirus exposure and HLA in healthy donors. Study outcomes and limitations: A later analysis by the authors found several of the most significant clusters apparently linked to common viral pathogens. Within an earlier analysis, most TCR beta V segments proved productive either about 90% or about 30% of the time. Exclusion applied to some V segments, including TRBV6-2 and TRBV6-3, as they were indistinguishable.

Details on this clone: Its antigen remains unknown.

This CDR3 is 15 amino acids long. Germline lookup yields CDR1 MNHEY and CDR2 SVGAGI. After removal of 7 bases from V and 1 base from J, the junction contained 7 bases not matched to a gene. PCR was performed using 60 Vbeta and 13 Jbeta primers. TCRdb's copy holds only in-frame clones and misses some; the assay was immunoSEQ multiplex PCR. The data contain about 180,000 clones, about 80% of them singletons. The sequence was collected from a man aged 35 to 55 in good health and CMV-seronegative. The sequenced sample consisted of PBMCs. The gene calls are TRBV6-5 and TRBJ1-2, with TRBD1 matching 9 bases. The CDR3 DNA is TGTGCCAGCACCCATCCGGGACAGGGTAACTATGGCTACACCTTC. Translating gives CASTHPGQGNYGYTF.